The present T cell receptor (beta chain) was sequenced within a study of T cell responses to AZD1222 COVID-19 vaccine (dated by TCRdb to about 2021). Turning to the overall study: TCR sequencing covered more than 230 trial participants: about 210 given two doses of AZD1222 and 26 given two doses of MenACWY control vaccine. Trial participants were enrolled by age into 18-55, 56-69 and 70-plus year subgroups, with about 150, 28 and 57 TCR-sequenced participants respectively.

As to this clone: No cognate antigen has been identified for it. No much larger clonotype is one base removed from it; base qualities were not supplied.

Explained via the paper, the time point label denotes: about 28 days (+/-7) after the second vaccine dose. In the paper's terms, the treatment or condition label means: meningococcal conjugate vaccine given as trial control. Vaccinee samples were obtained from the UK trials COV001 and COV002, which included a single-blind randomized controlled phase 2/3 trial of AZD1222 (ChAdOx1 nCoV-19) in healthy adults. For TCRbeta chain sequencing, PBMC samples from trial participants were taken at day 0 and at day 28 after the second dose. The CDR3 regions of human TCRbeta chains were analyzed by immunosequencing. In the source study's methods: TCRs in the repertoires were matched against a reference library of SARS-CoV-2-specific TCRs that had been generated with the MIRA antigen-specificity platform. Breadth was defined as the fraction of unique TCRs that were SARS-CoV-2-associated. Depth was defined as the fraction of total T cells that were SARS-CoV-2-associated. Using the MIRA data, each spike-specific TCR was mapped to the spike region that the TCR reacts to and placed in a CD4 or CD8 class. Log10-transformed breadth and depth values were compared by one-way ANOVA with Sidak's multiple comparisons tests. TCRdb re-hosts the immuneACCESS table, in-frame sequences only. Its copies lack some clones; in the studies checked, an unresolved V gene accounts for under half of them, and the cause for the rest is not known. V, J and clone size derive from that table, while D and trimming were established from the DNA sequence. The sample table holds some 140,000 clones, of which 70% to 90% were seen once. Clones ranked in the top ten supply about 7.9% of the sample.

What the work shows at the level of the full study, not this receptor alone: Because no samples from the day 14 peak response were available, repertoires could be characterized only after the peak T cell response. The 56-69-year group was small, and its depth increase did not reach significance, likely because of low power. The whole spike protein was spanned by vaccine-associated CD4 TCRs, and dominant responses were seen in regions 160-218 and 743-854. Reportedly, close to half of the unique spike-specific TCRs recognized epitopes lying outside the regions that are mutated in the B.1.351 and B.1.1.7 variants. Conclusions about previously exposed vaccinees are limited, since just 6 or 7 AZD1222 recipients were seropositive for SARS-CoV-2 at baseline. Participants were mostly white British, with more females than males. The authors suggested clonal diversity may have been underestimated. Spike-specific TCR breadth and depth rose significantly after two AZD1222 doses compared with day 0 and with MenACWY recipients.

From a lookup of the germline V gene, CDR1 and CDR2 are MNHEY and SVGAGI. V loses 7 bases of germline sequence and J loses 0 bases, and the interval between the two ends is 10 bases. The CDR3 holds 14 amino acids from the cysteine to the phenylalanine. The only DNA kept is the CDR3, 42 bases in frame from the first base. The rearranged segments are TRBV6-5 and TRBJ1-3, and possibly TRBD1, on 6 matching bases. The sample here was peripheral blood, taken 28 days after the second dose of the MenACWY control vaccine. The sequence was collected from an adult who received the MenACWY meningococcal vaccine as a control. The CDR3 loop reads CASIQGGSGNTIYF. The nucleotides are TGTGCCAGCATACAGGGTGGCTCTGGAAACACCATATATTTT.